This T cell receptor (beta chain) was sequenced for a study of cytomegalovirus exposure and HLA in healthy donors. Overall study: The early release's HLA-typed donors yielded 78 million or so unique TCRs.

Germline V gives CDR1 SGHAT, CDR2 FQNNGV. The CDR3 is 17 residues long. Researchers ran the PCR with 60 Vbeta and 13 Jbeta primers. Here immunoSEQ multiplex PCR was the method, and the copy in TCRdb shows in-frame clones only, minus some. The sample has under 150,000 clones; 65% to 90% are singletons. About this clone: Its antigen is undetermined. The junction differs from germline at one of its ends, possibly a read error.

Regarding the study as a whole: The majority of CMV-associated TCR beta chains were reported as apparently HLA-restricted in a later analysis. Fewer N-insertions (relative to the approximately 670-donor mean) were reportedly seen in an Asian-associated ancestry cluster in a later analysis.

V and J are TRBV11-2 and TRBJ2-7; 7 bases align to TRBD1. Sequenced input: PBMCs. This receptor was identified in a girl aged 2 to 9 in good health and CMV-seronegative. The CDR3 loop reads CASSLGPRRGQGDTRNF. The DNA of the CDR3 is TGTGCCAGCAGCTTAGGACCTCGACGGGGCCAGGGGGACACCAGAAACTTC.